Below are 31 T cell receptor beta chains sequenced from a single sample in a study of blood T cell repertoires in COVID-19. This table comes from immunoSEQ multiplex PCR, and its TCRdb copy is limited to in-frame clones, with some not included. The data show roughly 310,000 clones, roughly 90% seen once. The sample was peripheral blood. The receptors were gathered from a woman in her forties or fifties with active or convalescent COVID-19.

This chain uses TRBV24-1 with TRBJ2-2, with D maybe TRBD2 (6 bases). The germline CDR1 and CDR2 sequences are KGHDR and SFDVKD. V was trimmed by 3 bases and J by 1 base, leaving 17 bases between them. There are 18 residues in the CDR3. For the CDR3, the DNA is TGTGCCACCAGTGATCTTAGGGGCCCGGGGGTGAACACCGGGGAGCTGTTTTTT. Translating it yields CATSDLRGPGVNTGELFF.

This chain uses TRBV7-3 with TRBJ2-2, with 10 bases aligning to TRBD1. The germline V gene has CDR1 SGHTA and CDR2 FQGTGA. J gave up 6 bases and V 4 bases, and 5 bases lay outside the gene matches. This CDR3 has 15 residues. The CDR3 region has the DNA TGTGCCAGCAGCTCCACCGGGACAGGGGCCGGGGAGCTGTTTTTT. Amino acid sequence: CASSSTGTGAGELFF.

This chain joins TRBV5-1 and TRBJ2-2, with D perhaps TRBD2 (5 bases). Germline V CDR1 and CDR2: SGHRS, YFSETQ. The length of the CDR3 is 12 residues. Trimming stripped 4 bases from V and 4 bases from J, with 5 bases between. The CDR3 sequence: CASSAGTGELFF. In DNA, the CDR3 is TGCGCCAGCAGCGCGGGCACCGGGGAGCTGTTTTTT.

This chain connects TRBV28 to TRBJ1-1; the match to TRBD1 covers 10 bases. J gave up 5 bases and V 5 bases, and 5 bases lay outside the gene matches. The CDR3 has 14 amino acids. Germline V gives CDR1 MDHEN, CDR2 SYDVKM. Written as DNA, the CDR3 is TGTGCCAGCAGTCAACAGGGACAGGGGACTGAAGCTTTCTTT. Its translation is CASSQQGQGTEAFF.

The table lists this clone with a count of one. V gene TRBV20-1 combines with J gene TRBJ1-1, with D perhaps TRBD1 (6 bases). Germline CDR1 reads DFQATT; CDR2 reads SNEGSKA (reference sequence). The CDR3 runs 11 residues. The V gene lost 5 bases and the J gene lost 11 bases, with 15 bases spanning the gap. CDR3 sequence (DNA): TGCAGTGCTGGTCGGGGCCAGGGGGCTTTCTTT. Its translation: CSAGRGQGAFF.

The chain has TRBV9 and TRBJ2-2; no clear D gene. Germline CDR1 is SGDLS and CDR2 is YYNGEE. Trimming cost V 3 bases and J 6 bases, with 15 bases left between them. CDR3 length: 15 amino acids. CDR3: CASSAPMTTPGELFF. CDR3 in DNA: TGTGCCAGCAGCGCGCCGATGACAACACCCGGGGAGCTGTTTTTT.

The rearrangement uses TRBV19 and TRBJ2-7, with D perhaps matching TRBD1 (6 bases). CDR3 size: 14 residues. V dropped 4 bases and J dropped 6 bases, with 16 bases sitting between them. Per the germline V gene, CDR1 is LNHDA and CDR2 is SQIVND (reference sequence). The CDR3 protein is CASSTRLTGPEQYF. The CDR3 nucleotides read TGTGCCAGTAGTACCCGGCTGACAGGTCCCGAGCAGTACTTC.

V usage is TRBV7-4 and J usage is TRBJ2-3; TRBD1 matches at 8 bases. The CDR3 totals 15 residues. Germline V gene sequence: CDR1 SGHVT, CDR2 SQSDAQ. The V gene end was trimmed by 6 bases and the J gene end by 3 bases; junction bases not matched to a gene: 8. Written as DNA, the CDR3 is TGTGCCAGCAGAACGGACAGGGATAAGACAGATACGCAGTATTTT. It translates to CASRTDRDKTDTQYF.

CDR3 loop: CASSPTIESNTEAFF. CDR3 DNA sequence: TGTGCCAGCTCACCGACAATCGAGTCAAACACTGAAGCTTTCTTT. The chain links TRBV18 to TRBJ1-1; D call uncertain. The CDR3 runs to 15 residues. Germline CDR1 and CDR2: KGHSH and LQKENI. V was pared by 3 bases and J by 2 bases, with 13 bases between.

The CDR3 here is CASSQSHRSCYGYTF. The CDR3 region has the DNA TGCGCCAGCAGTCAATCCCACAGGTCCTGCTATGGCTACACCTTC. This chain uses TRBV23-1 with TRBJ1-2, with D possibly TRBD1 on 5 matching bases. TRBV23-1 carries the ORF label, with uncertain function. The CDR3 extends over 15 amino acids. V lost 0 bases to trimming and J lost 4 bases, with 12 bases between them.

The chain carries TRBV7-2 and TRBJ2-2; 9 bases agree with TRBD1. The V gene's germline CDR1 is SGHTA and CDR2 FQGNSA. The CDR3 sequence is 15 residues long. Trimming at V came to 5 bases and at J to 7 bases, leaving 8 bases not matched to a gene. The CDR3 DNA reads TGTGCCAGCAGCAGACGGACAGGGGCGATCGGGGAGCTGTTTTTT. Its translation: CASSRRTGAIGELFF. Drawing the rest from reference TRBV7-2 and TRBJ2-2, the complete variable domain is GAGVSQSPSNKVTEKGKDVELRCDPISGHTALYWYRQSLGQGLEFLIYFQGNSAPDKSGLPSDRFSAERTGGSVSTLTIQRTQQEDSAVYLCASSRRTGAIGELFFGEGSRLTVL.

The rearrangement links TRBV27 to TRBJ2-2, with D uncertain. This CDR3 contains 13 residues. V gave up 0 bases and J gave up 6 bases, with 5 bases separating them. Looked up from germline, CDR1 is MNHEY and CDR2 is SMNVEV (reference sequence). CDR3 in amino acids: CASSLSLAGELFF. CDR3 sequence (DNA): TGTGCCAGCAGTTTATCTTTAGCCGGGGAGCTGTTTTTT.

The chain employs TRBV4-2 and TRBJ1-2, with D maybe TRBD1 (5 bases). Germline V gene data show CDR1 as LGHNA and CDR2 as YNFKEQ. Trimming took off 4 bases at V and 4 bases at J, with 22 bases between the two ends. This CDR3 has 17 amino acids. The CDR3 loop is CASSPVAGTREGYGYTF. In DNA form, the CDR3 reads TGTGCCAGCAGCCCAGTCGCCGGGACCCGGGAGGGCTATGGCTACACCTTC.

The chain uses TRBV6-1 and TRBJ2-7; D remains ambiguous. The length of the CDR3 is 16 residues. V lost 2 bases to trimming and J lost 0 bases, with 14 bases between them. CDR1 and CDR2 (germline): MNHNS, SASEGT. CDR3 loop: CASSEPPSASSYEQYF. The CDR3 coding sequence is TGTGCCAGCAGTGAACCCCCGAGCGCTAGCTCCTACGAGCAGTACTTC.

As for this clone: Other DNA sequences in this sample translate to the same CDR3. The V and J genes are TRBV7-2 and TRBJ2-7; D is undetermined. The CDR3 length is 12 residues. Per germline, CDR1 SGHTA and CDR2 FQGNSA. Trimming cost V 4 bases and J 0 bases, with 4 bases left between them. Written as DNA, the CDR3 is TGTGCCAGCAGCTACTCCTCCTACGAGCAGTACTTC. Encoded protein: CASSYSSYEQYF.

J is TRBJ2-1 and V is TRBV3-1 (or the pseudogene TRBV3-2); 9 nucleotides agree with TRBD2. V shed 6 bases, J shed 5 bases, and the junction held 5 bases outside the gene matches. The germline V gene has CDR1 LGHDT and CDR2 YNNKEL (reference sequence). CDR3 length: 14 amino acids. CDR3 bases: TGTGCCAGCAGTCGACTAGCGGCGGACAATGAGCAGTTCTTC. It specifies CASSRLAADNEQFF.

This CDR3 reads CAITSDTPYYGYTF. Here the CDR3 DNA reads TGTGCCATCACTTCGGACACCCCCTACTATGGCTACACCTTC. The chain is built from TRBV10-3 and TRBJ1-2; D might be TRBD1 (5 bases). V dropped 7 bases and J dropped 3 bases, with 15 bases sitting between them. This CDR3 region has 14 residues. The V gene's germline CDR1 is ENHRY and CDR2 SYGVKD.

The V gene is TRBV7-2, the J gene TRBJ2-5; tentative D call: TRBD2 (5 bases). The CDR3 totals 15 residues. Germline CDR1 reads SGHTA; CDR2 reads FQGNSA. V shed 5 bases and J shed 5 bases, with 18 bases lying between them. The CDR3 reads CASSADGEGLETQYF. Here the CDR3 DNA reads TGTGCCAGCAGCGCGGACGGGGAAGGTTTGGAGACCCAGTACTTC.

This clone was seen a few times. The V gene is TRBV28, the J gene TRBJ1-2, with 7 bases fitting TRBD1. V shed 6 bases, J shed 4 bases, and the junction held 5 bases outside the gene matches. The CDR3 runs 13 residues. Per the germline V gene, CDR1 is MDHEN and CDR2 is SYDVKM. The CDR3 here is CASSPGGSYGYTF. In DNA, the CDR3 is TGTGCCAGCAGCCCAGGGGGATCCTATGGCTACACCTTC.

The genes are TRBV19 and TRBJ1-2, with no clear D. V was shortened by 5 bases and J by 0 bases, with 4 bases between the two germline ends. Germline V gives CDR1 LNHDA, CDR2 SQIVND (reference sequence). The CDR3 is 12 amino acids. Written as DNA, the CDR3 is TGTGCCAGTAGTGCGTCTAACTATGGCTACACCTTC. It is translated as CASSASNYGYTF.

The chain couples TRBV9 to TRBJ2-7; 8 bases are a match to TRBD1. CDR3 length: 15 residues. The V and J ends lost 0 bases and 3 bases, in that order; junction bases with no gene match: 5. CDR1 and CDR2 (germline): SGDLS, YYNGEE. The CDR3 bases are TGTGCCAGCAGCGTAGGCGGGACAGGTTTCTACGAGCAGTACTTC. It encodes CASSVGGTGFYEQYF. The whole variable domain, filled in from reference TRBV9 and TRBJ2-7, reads DSGVTQTPKHLITATGQRVTLRCSPRSGDLSVYWYQQSLDQGLQFLIQYYNGEERAKGNILERFSAQQFPDLHSELNLSSLELGDSALYFCASSVGGTGFYEQYFGPGTRLTVT.

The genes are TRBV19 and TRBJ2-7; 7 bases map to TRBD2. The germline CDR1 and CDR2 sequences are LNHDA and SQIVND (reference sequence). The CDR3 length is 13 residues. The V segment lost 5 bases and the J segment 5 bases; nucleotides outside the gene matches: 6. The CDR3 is CASSADGGDEQYF. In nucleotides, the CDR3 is TGTGCCAGTAGTGCCGATGGGGGGGACGAGCAGTACTTC. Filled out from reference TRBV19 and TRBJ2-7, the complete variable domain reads DGGITQSPKYLFRKEGQNVTLSCEQNLNHDAMYWYRQDPGQGLRLIYYSQIVNDFQKGDIAEGYSVSREKKESFPLTVTSAQKNPTAFYLCASSADGGDEQYFGPGTRLTVT.

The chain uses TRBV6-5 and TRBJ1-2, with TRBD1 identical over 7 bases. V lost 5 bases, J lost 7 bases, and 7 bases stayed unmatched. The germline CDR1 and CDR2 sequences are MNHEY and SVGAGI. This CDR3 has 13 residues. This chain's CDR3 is CASSPTGFRGYTF. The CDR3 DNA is TGTGCCAGCAGTCCGACAGGGTTTCGTGGCTACACCTTC.

CDR3 sequence reads: CASSQVRLAGGEDEQFF. CDR3 in DNA: TGTGCCAGCAGCCAAGTAAGACTAGCGGGGGGGGAGGATGAGCAGTTCTTC. The genes are TRBV4-2 and TRBJ2-1; 14 bases align to TRBD2. This CDR3 is 17 amino acids long. V was clipped by 1 base and J by 8 bases; unmatched bases: 7. Germline values: CDR1 LGHNA, CDR2 YNFKEQ.

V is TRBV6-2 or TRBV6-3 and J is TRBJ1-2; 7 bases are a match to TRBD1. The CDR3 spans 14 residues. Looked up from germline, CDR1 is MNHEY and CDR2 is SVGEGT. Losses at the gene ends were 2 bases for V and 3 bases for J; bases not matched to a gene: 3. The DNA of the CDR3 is TGTGCCAGCAGTTACCCAACAGGGGACTATGGCTACACCTTC. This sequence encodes CASSYPTGDYGYTF.

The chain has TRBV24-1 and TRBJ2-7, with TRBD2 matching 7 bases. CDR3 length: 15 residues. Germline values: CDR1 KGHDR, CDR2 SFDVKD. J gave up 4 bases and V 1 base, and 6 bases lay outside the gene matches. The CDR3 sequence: CATSDFGSGTYEQYF. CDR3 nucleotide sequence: TGTGCCACCAGTGATTTTGGGAGCGGGACGTACGAGCAGTACTTC.

The CDR3 DNA follows: TGTGCCAGCAGCCAAGGCACAAACTATGGCTACACCTTC. Its protein is CASSQGTNYGYTF. The chain is built from TRBV14 and TRBJ1-2; D gene uncertain. The V and J ends lost 1 base and 2 bases respectively, with 5 bases between them. The CDR3 contains 13 residues. Germline assignment: CDR1 SGHDN and CDR2 FVKESK.

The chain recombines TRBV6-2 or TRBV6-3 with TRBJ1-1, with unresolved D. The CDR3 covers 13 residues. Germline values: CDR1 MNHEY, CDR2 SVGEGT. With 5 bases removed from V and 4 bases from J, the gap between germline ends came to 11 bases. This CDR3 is CASSLTVGTEAFF. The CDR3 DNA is TGTGCCAGCAGTCTTACAGTCGGCACTGAAGCTTTCTTT.

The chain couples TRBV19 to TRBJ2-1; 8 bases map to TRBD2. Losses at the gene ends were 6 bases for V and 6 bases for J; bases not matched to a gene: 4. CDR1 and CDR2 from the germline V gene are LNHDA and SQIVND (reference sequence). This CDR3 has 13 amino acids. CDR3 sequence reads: CASSGRVGNEQFF. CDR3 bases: TGTGCCAGTAGCGGGAGGGTCGGCAATGAGCAGTTCTTC.

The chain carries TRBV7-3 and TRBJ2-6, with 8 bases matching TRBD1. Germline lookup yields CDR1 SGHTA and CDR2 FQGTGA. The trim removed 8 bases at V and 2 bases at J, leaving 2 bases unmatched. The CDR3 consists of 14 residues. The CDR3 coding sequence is TGTGCCAGCTTACAGGGGGCTGGGGCCAACGTCCTGACTTTC. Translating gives CASLQGAGANVLTF.

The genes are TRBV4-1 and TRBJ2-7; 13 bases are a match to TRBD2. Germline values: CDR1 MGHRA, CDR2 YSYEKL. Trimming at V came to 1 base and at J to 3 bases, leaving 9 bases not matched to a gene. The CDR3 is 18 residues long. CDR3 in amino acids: CASSQGSGTSGISYEQYF. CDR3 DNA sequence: TGCGCCAGCAGCCAAGGGAGCGGGACTAGCGGGATTAGCTACGAGCAGTACTTC.